These T cell receptor beta chains were read from a single sample in a study of blood T cell repertoires in COVID-19. The assay was immunoSEQ multiplex PCR, and TCRdb's table has in-frame clones only and misses some. The data contain over 350,000 clones, approximately 90% of them singletons. Sequencing used PBMCs or T cells enriched from blood (not recorded which). The receptors originated from a woman younger than 30 with acute COVID-19. Each CDR3 is given with its conserved first and last residue. D genes are given only for firm matches. Size tells how often a clone was seen (once, few, many) or the class of an expanded clone, and some rows leave it out.

d_call,clone_size,j_call,v_call,cdr3_aa,cdr3_nt
TRBD1,-,TRBJ1-2,TRBV7-8,CASSRDRGRDYGYTF,TGTGCCAGCAGCAGGGACAGGGGGCGCGACTATGGCTACACCTTC
TRBD1,-,TRBJ1-1,TRBV7-9,CASSLEVQGDINTEAFF,TGTGCCAGCAGCTTAGAAGTACAGGGGGACATTAACACTGAAGCTTTCTTT
-,-,TRBJ1-1,TRBV6-5,CASRLTENTEAFF,TGTGCCAGCAGACTGACAGAGAACACTGAAGCTTTCTTT
-,-,TRBJ1-2,TRBV11-2,CASSLDPVGVPYGYTF,TGTGCCAGCAGCTTAGATCCAGTAGGGGTCCCCTATGGCTACACCTTC
TRBD1,-,TRBJ1-2,TRBV6-5,CASSPDRGMVYGYTF,TGTGCCAGCAGTCCCGACAGGGGGATGGTGTACGGCTACACCTTC
TRBD1,-,TRBJ1-1,TRBV27,CASSASGTVNTEAFF,TGTGCCAGCAGTGCCTCCGGGACAGTAAACACTGAAGCTTTCTTT
-,-,TRBJ1-5,TRBV5-5,CASSFGNTNSNQPQHF,TGTGCCAGCAGCTTCGGCAACACTAATAGCAATCAGCCCCAGCATTTT
-,once,TRBJ1-1,TRBV11-2,CASSLGRGLGIEAFF,TGTGCCAGCAGCTTAGGACGAGGGCTGGGGATTGAAGCTTTCTTT
TRBD2,once,TRBJ2-3,TRBV7-8,CASSFTSGRDTDTQYF,TGTGCCAGCAGCTTCACTAGCGGGAGAGACACAGATACGCAGTATTTT
-,-,TRBJ2-2,TRBV3-1/TRBV3-2,CASSQGGRGFTGELFF,TGTGCCAGCAGCCAAGGAGGAAGAGGGTTCACCGGGGAGCTGTTTTTT
TRBD2,-,TRBJ2-1,TRBV29-1,CSVGSLAGGNEQFF,TGCAGCGTTGGCAGTCTAGCGGGAGGCAATGAGCAGTTCTTC
-,-,TRBJ2-7,TRBV27,CASSSASDHEQYF,TGTGCCAGCAGTTCCGCTAGCGACCACGAGCAGTACTTC
TRBD1,once,TRBJ1-4,TRBV30,CAWGTGGGGNEKLFF,TGTGCCTGGGGTACAGGGGGCGGAGGAAATGAAAAACTGTTTTTT
-,-,TRBJ2-7,TRBV27,CASSSTPSYEQYF,TGTGCCAGCAGCTCTACCCCCTCCTACGAGCAGTACTTC
TRBD2,-,TRBJ2-7,TRBV5-4,CASSLDLAGGNEQYF,TGTGCCAGCAGCTTGGATCTAGCGGGAGGCAACGAGCAGTACTTC
TRBD1,-,TRBJ1-2,TRBV4-1,CASSVTGERKGYTF,TGCGCCAGCAGCGTTACAGGGGAGAGGAAAGGCTACACCTTC
-,-,TRBJ1-2,TRBV28,CASSLTGYGYTF,TGTGCCAGCAGTTTAACAGGCTATGGCTACACCTTC
TRBD2,-,TRBJ2-7,TRBV5-5,CASSLVGGGSEQYF,TGTGCCAGCAGCTTGGTTGGGGGAGGGTCCGAGCAGTACTTC
-,-,TRBJ1-1,TRBV28,CASSFTGTEAFF,TGTGCCAGCAGTTTCACAGGAACTGAAGCTTTCTTT
TRBD1,-,TRBJ1-1,TRBV28,CASSRGQGEAFF,TGTGCCAGCAGTCGGGGACAGGGCGAAGCTTTCTTT
TRBD1,once,TRBJ1-2,TRBV5-1,CASSLDRGGYTF,TGCGCCAGCAGCTTAGACAGGGGAGGCTACACCTTC
-,few,TRBJ1-1,TRBV7-9,CASSLVPRDTEAFF,TGTGCCAGCAGCTTAGTCCCCAGGGACACTGAAGCTTTCTTT
-,-,TRBJ2-3,TRBV9,CASSEGSDTQYF,TGTGCCAGCTCGGAGGGGTCGGATACGCAGTATTTT
-,-,TRBJ1-2,TRBV27,CASSTQGYGGYTF,TGTGCCAGCAGCACCCAGGGGTACGGGGGCTACACCTTC
-,-,TRBJ1-2,TRBV9,CASSASGSPARGYTF,TGTGCCAGCAGCGCCTCCGGGTCCCCGGCGAGAGGCTACACCTTC
-,-,TRBJ2-1,TRBV2,CASRPRGRVEQFF,TGTGCCAGCAGACCCAGAGGTCGGGTTGAGCAGTTCTTC
-,-,TRBJ1-2,TRBV2,CASRLTGFHGYTF,TGTGCCAGCAGGTTAACAGGGTTTCATGGCTACACCTTC
-,-,TRBJ1-1,TRBV5-1,CASSLGAGWNTEAFF,TGCGCCAGCAGCTTGGGGGCAGGGTGGAACACTGAAGCTTTCTTT
-,-,TRBJ2-2,TRBV20-1,CSASKGHSGELFF,TGCAGTGCTAGTAAGGGGCATTCCGGGGAGCTGTTTTTT
-,-,TRBJ2-1,TRBV2,CASSEAGTGPFF,TGTGCCAGCAGTGAAGCTGGTACAGGGCCGTTCTTC
-,-,TRBJ2-7,TRBV20-1,CSARVRYEQYF,TGCAGTGCTAGAGTTAGATACGAGCAGTACTTC
TRBD1,-,TRBJ1-1,TRBV27,CASRDTPGQVSEAFF,TGTGCCAGCAGGGATACCCCCGGACAGGTCTCTGAAGCTTTCTTT
TRBD2,-,TRBJ2-1,TRBV29-1,CSALLAGGSSYNEQFF,TGCAGCGCTCTCTTAGCGGGAGGGAGCTCCTACAATGAGCAGTTCTTC
TRBD1,-,TRBJ1-3,TRBV5-8,CASSLGQGSSGNTIYF,TGTGCCAGCAGCCTCGGACAGGGCAGCTCTGGAAACACCATATATTTT
-,-,TRBJ2-3,TRBV5-6,CASSLYRADTQYF,TGTGCCAGCAGCTTGTACAGGGCAGATACGCAGTATTTT
-,-,TRBJ1-3,TRBV19,CASSIRASRDTIYF,TGTGCCAGTAGTATCCGGGCCTCGAGGGACACCATATATTTT
TRBD2,few,TRBJ2-1,TRBV28,CASRGLAGGEQFF,TGTGCCAGCAGGGGACTAGCGGGCGGTGAGCAGTTCTTC